This is a list of T cell receptor beta chains from one sample in a study of T-cell reconstitution after alpha-beta-depleted transplantation in children. TCRdb analysed the PCR reads with MiXCR anew, one entry per CDR3 protein. The profile shows hundreds of thousands of distinct CDR3 sequences, around 17% of them singletons. The starting material was PBMCs from the stem cell graft donor, obtained from the stem cell graft. The receptor source for this set is a human donor who donated a stem cell graft to a child with acute myeloid leukemia. CDR3s include the opening cysteine and the closing phenylalanine or tryptophan. D genes are given only for firm matches. The size of a clone is reported for some rows only, either as once, few or many, or as a class for expanded clones.

clone_size	j_call	d_call	v_call	cdr3_nt	cdr3_aa
NA	TRBJ2-2	NA	TRBV20-1	TGCAGTGTCGAAAGGGGGAGGGCCGGTCTCTTCCCCGAGGAGCTGTTTTTT	CSVERGRAGLFPEELFF
few	TRBJ2-1	NA	TRBV6-5	TGTGCCAGCAGTTACGAGGCGGCGGCCCCGGGGGAGCAGTTCTTC	CASSYEAAAPGEQFF
many	TRBJ2-7	NA	TRBV12-3/TRBV12-4	TGTGCCAGCAGCCGCAGCCATGAGCAGTACTTC	CASSRSHEQYF
few	TRBJ1-3	NA	TRBV5-1	TGCGCCAGCAGGGACCAATCTAGCAGCGGAAACACCATATATTTT	CASRDQSSSGNTIYF
NA	TRBJ1-1	NA	TRBV5-1	TGCGCCAGCAGCTTGGCCCTGACTGCGACTGAAGCTTTCTTT	CASSLALTATEAFF
many	TRBJ2-1	NA	TRBV20-1	TGCAGTGCTTGGGGGGGCCTGGATGAGCAGTTCTTC	CSAWGGLDEQFF
NA	TRBJ2-1	NA	TRBV11-2	TGTGCCAGCAGCTCCCCCCGGGGAAGGGGGTCCGCGTTATTTTACAATGAGCAGTTCTTC	CASSSPRGRGSALFYNEQFF
many	TRBJ1-2	NA	TRBV20-1	TGCAGTGCTAGAGAGGGGGTCTATGGCTACACCTTC	CSAREGVYGYTF
NA	TRBJ2-3	NA	TRBV21-1	TGTGCAGATCCCAGGCGGGGGCGTGAAGGAGTGGATACGCAGTATTTT	CADPRRGREGVDTQYF
NA	TRBJ2-3	NA	TRBV11-3	TGTGCCAGCAGCTTAGAAGCAGCCACAGATACGCAGTATTTT	CASSLEAATDTQYF
many	TRBJ1-1	NA	TRBV12-3/TRBV12-4	TGTGCCAGCAGTTTCGCGAACACTGAAGCTTTCTTT	CASSFANTEAFF
many	TRBJ2-5	NA	TRBV5-5	TGTGCCAGCAGCTTGATGCAGCTCCAAGAGACCCAGTACTTC	CASSLMQLQETQYF
few	TRBJ2-2	NA	TRBV20-1	TGCAGTGCTTTTTCCGACGGGCCTGGGGAATTGAACACCGGGGAGCTGTTTTTT	CSAFSDGPGELNTGELFF
NA	TRBJ1-5	NA	TRBV7-2	TGTGCCAGCAGCTTAAACCAGAATCAGCCCCAGCATTTT	CASSLNQNQPQHF
NA	TRBJ1-5	TRBD1	TRBV20-1	TGCAGTGCTGGGAAACACAGGGGAACGCGTCAGCCCCAGCATTTT	CSAGKHRGTRQPQHF
few	TRBJ2-5	NA	TRBV20-1	TGCAGTGCTGCACAGGGAATTGGGGAGACCCAGTACTTC	CSAAQGIGETQYF
many	TRBJ2-2	TRBD2	TRBV12-3/TRBV12-4	TGTGCCAGCAGACCTTCTGACGGGAGGGACACCGGGGAGCTGTTTTTT	CASRPSDGRDTGELFF
NA	TRBJ1-2	TRBD1	TRBV6-5	TGTGCCAGCAGTTACTCAATCGAGGGGGCGCAGAAATTCAACTATGGCTACACCTTC	CASSYSIEGAQKFNYGYTF
NA	TRBJ2-3	NA	TRBV20-1	TGCAGTGCTCCCTCGGCATCGGCTAGCTTACATATCACAGATACGCAGTATTTT	CSAPSASASLHITDTQYF
NA	TRBJ1-1	NA	TRBV5-1	TGCGCCAGCAGCTCTCTTCCCGGGGGCAGCATGAACACTGAAGCTTTCTTT	CASSSLPGGSMNTEAFF
NA	TRBJ2-1	TRBD2	TRBV7-2	TGTGCCAGCAGCTCGCGGGACTACGAGCAGTTCTTC	CASSSRDYEQFF
NA	TRBJ2-2	NA	TRBV11-2	TGTGCCAGCAGCCGGGACACCCACGCCGGGGAGCTGTTTTTT	CASSRDTHAGELFF
NA	TRBJ1-2	NA	TRBV9	TGTGCCAGCAGCGTAGGTAACAGGCCGAACTATGGCTACACCTTC	CASSVGNRPNYGYTF
many	TRBJ1-2	TRBD1	TRBV20-1	TGCAGTGCTACGAACCAGGGGGCAAGGGACGGCTACACCTTC	CSATNQGARDGYTF
few	TRBJ2-7	TRBD1	TRBV4-3	TGCGCCAGCAGCCAAGATTACAGGGGGCCCTACGAGCAGTACTTC	CASSQDYRGPYEQYF
many	TRBJ2-1	TRBD2	TRBV20-1	TGCAGTGCTAGAGAACCCGAGCGGGGGACCTTCAATGAGCAGTTCTTC	CSAREPERGTFNEQFF
many	TRBJ2-1	TRBD2	TRBV5-6	TGTGCCAGCAGCTTGCGGCTAGCGGGGGGCCGTCGGTCCTACAATGAGCAGTTCTTC	CASSLRLAGGRRSYNEQFF
NA	TRBJ1-2	NA	TRBV5-1	TGCGCCAGCAGCTTGGAGACCGGGCCGCCCTTCGACTACACCTTC	CASSLETGPPFDYTF
few	TRBJ1-4	TRBD1	TRBV12-3/TRBV12-4	TGTGCCAGCACTACCGACAGGGGGGGGGAAAAACTGTTTTTT	CASTTDRGGEKLFF
NA	TRBJ2-2	TRBD1	TRBV5-1	TGCGCCAGCAGCTTGAACAGGGGGAACACCGGGGAGCTGTTTTTT	CASSLNRGNTGELFF
NA	TRBJ1-1	NA	TRBV24-1	TGTGCCACCTCGACTGCCGGGGGGGAAGCTTTCTTT	CATSTAGGEAFF
NA	TRBJ1-2	NA	TRBV7-9	TGTGCCAGCAGCTTAGCCCCCCTGACCTCTTATGGCTACACCTTC	CASSLAPLTSYGYTF
NA	TRBJ1-2	TRBD1	TRBV20-1	TGCAGTGCTCTTCCCCCGGGACAGGGACGATGGGGTGGCTACACCTTC	CSALPPGQGRWGGYTF
few	TRBJ2-3	TRBD1	TRBV6-2/TRBV6-3	TGTGCCAGCAGTACCGGACAGGACGGGGATACGCAGTATTTT	CASSTGQDGDTQYF
many	TRBJ2-3	NA	TRBV20-1	TGCAGTGTGGGGGGCACAGATACGCAGTATTTT	CSVGGTDTQYF
NA	TRBJ2-2	NA	TRBV11-2	TGTGCCAGCAGCGCGAGAGCCGCTAGTCCTCAGAACACCGGGGAGCTGTTTTTT	CASSARAASPQNTGELFF
few	TRBJ2-1	TRBD2	TRBV24-1	TGTGCCACCAGTGACTCGGGGGGGAGGGAGCAGTTCTTC	CATSDSGGREQFF
NA	TRBJ2-7	NA	TRBV29-1	TGCAGCGTTGAAGAGGGATACAGTCCCTACGAGCAGTACTTC	CSVEEGYSPYEQYF
NA	TRBJ2-6	TRBD1	TRBV5-1	TGCGCCAGCAGCTTGCGGGGACAGGGAACTGGGGCCAACGTCCTGACTTTC	CASSLRGQGTGANVLTF
NA	TRBJ2-5	TRBD2	TRBV7-9	TGTGCCAGCAGCTTATTGGCGGGGGGGCCAGAGACCCAGTACTTC	CASSLLAGGPETQYF
NA	TRBJ1-1	NA	TRBV7-2	TGTGCCAGCAGCTTATTATCAGGAGACACTGAAGCTTTCTTT	CASSLLSGDTEAFF
NA	TRBJ1-2	NA	TRBV27	TGTGCCAGCAGTTTATTCTCCATACCGGGGAACTATGGCTACACCTTC	CASSLFSIPGNYGYTF
few	TRBJ2-4	NA	TRBV12-3/TRBV12-4	TGTGCCAGCAGTTCGGGTCCGAAAGGAAACATTCAGTACTTC	CASSSGPKGNIQYF
NA	TRBJ2-3	TRBD1	TRBV7-9	TGTGCCAGCAGCCGGACAGGGGAGGTTGATACGCAGTATTTT	CASSRTGEVDTQYF
many	TRBJ2-6	TRBD2	TRBV13	TGTGCCAGCAGCTCTGACGGGGGGGTCTCTGGGGCCAACGTCCTGACTTTC	CASSSDGGVSGANVLTF
few	TRBJ1-2	NA	TRBV7-3	TGTGCCAGCAGCTTAACGAGGGCGGATCCTGGTGGCTACACCTTC	CASSLTRADPGGYTF
many	TRBJ2-4	TRBD1	TRBV6-1	TGTGCCAGCGCAAGGGGGCCTTATGACAAAAACATTCAGTACTTC	CASARGPYDKNIQYF
NA	TRBJ1-2	NA	TRBV7-9	TGTGCCAGCAGCTCCTACAGGGAGTTAGGTGGCTACACCTTC	CASSSYRELGGYTF
many	TRBJ2-7	TRBD1	TRBV12-3/TRBV12-4	TGTGCCAGCAGTCCATCGGGACAGGGGGCTTGGGAGCAGTACTTC	CASSPSGQGAWEQYF
few	TRBJ2-7	TRBD1	TRBV5-1	TGCGCCAGCAGCCCTTCAGGGGGACCGGGCGAGCAGTACTTC	CASSPSGGPGEQYF
NA	TRBJ2-3	NA	TRBV9	TGTGCCAGCAGCCCCATGGCTGGGGGGGCATCAGATACGCAGTATTTT	CASSPMAGGASDTQYF
many	TRBJ2-3	NA	TRBV20-1	TGCAGTGCTCTCACTTCCTACCCGGATACGCAGTATTTT	CSALTSYPDTQYF
few	TRBJ2-7	NA	TRBV27	TGTGCCAGCAGTTCGGACTCCACCGGCTCCTACGAGCAGTACTTC	CASSSDSTGSYEQYF
many	TRBJ1-5	NA	TRBV9	TGTGCCAGCAGCGTGTTAGGGGGCAATCAGCCCCAGCATTTT	CASSVLGGNQPQHF
many	TRBJ1-1	NA	TRBV12-3/TRBV12-4	TGTGCCAGCATCCATGTGGGGGCTACTGAAGCTTTCTTT	CASIHVGATEAFF